This paragraph covers one TCR beta chain sequence. Its antigen is currently unknown. TCRdb redid the calling of the reads with MiXCR, one entry per CDR3 protein. This sample has some 180,000 distinct CDR3 sequences, with about a sixth found just once. The sample belongs to a study of T cell repertoires in cytomegalovirus infection. Study summary: The public TCR beta signatures pointed to both CMV infection and matching HLA type.

Study-wide points: The ex vivo response was dominated by HLA-C-restricted CMV-specific TCR beta clonotypes. Accumulated public TCR beta family frequency recognized individuals carrying CMV together with the relevant HLA.

Sequenced material: CD8+ T cells from PBMCs. This TCR was recovered from a human donor in good health (CMV status not recorded). Some clones in this sample may be carry-over from other donors' samples.

The chain's CDR3 is CASSFGEGLYTDTQYF. The CDR3 nucleotides read TGTGCCAGCAGTTTTGGCGAGGGGCTATACACAGATACGCAGTATTTT. V and J are TRBV12-3 or TRBV12-4 and TRBJ2-3; D may be TRBD1 or TRBD2 (5 bases each). The CDR3 length is 16 residues. V shed 3 bases and J shed 2 bases, with 15 bases lying between them.